These 32 T cell receptor beta chains were all obtained from the same sample, sequenced in a study of blood T cell repertoires in COVID-19. Data came from immunoSEQ multiplex PCR; TCRdb stores just in-frame clones and leaves some out. The sample holds under 300,000 clones; 88% are singletons and the top ten take around 2%. Sequencing was carried out using PBMCs or T cells enriched from blood (not recorded which). The receptors were gathered from a woman aged 55-75 years in a cohort exposed to, infected with or recovered from COVID-19 (not recorded which).

In DNA form, the CDR3 reads TGTGCCAGCAGTTTCCGCGACAGGGGGCCACTGCCCCAGCATTTT. Residues: CASSFRDRGPLPQHF. The rearrangement links TRBV27 to TRBJ1-5, with 10 bases aligning to TRBD1. The V gene end was trimmed by 3 bases and the J gene end by 9 bases; junction bases not matched to a gene: 8. In germline, CDR1 is MNHEY, CDR2 SMNVEV (reference sequence). The CDR3 contains 15 residues.

DNA for the CDR3: TGTGCCAGCAGCCGGGGACAGGGGGATGGCTACACCTTC. Translated, it gives CASSRGQGDGYTF. This chain links TRBV7-3 with TRBJ1-2; 11 nucleotides align to TRBD1. V shed 5 bases, J shed 6 bases, and the junction held 2 bases outside the gene matches. The length of the CDR3 is 13 residues. From germline, CDR1 is SGHTA and CDR2 FQGTGA.

The gene calls are TRBV19 and TRBJ1-5; 8 nucleotides line up with TRBD1. Trimming removed 5 bases from V and 9 bases from J; junction bases left unmatched: 6. Germline CDR1 and CDR2: LNHDA and SQIVND (reference sequence). The CDR3 loop spans 13 amino acids. The CDR3 reads CASSPTGVWPQHF. CDR3 nucleotide sequence: TGTGCCAGTAGTCCGACAGGGGTTTGGCCCCAGCATTTT. The full variable domain, its missing parts supplied by reference TRBV19 and TRBJ1-5, is DGGITQSPKYLFRKEGQNVTLSCEQNLNHDAMYWYRQDPGQGLRLIYYSQIVNDFQKGDIAEGYSVSREKKESFPLTVTSAQKNPTAFYLCASSPTGVWPQHFGDGTRLSIL.

The chain employs TRBV27 and TRBJ1-4; 9 bases map to TRBD1. Germline values: CDR1 MNHEY, CDR2 SMNVEV (reference sequence). The ends lost 6 bases at V and 6 bases at J; junction bases unmatched: 8. The CDR3 spans 15 residues. In DNA form, the CDR3 reads TGTGCCAGCAGACCCGGACAGGGGTTTTATGAAAAACTGTTTTTT. Its protein product is CASRPGQGFYEKLFF. The full variable domain, rest sourced from reference TRBV27 and TRBJ1-4, is EAQVTQNPRYLITVTGKKLTVTCSQNMNHEYMSWYRQDPGLGLRQIYYSMNVEVTDKGDVPEGYKVSRKEKRNFPLILESPSPNQTSLYFCASRPGQGFYEKLFFGSGTQLSVL.

The chain recombines TRBV7-2 with TRBJ2-1, with 12 positions matching TRBD2. The CDR3 is made up of 16 amino acids. J was trimmed by 5 bases and V by 1 base; bases with no gene match: 3. CDR1 and CDR2 from the germline V gene are SGHTA and FQGNSA. This CDR3 is CASSLVRTSGNNEQFF. In DNA form, the CDR3 reads TGTGCCAGCAGCTTAGTAAGGACTAGCGGGAACAATGAGCAGTTCTTC.

The chain recombines TRBV5-1 with TRBJ2-3, with TRBD1 matching over 9 bases. CDR1 and CDR2 from the germline V gene are SGHRS and YFSETQ. J lost 5 bases, V lost 3 bases, and 7 bases had no gene match. There are 15 residues in the CDR3. The CDR3 bases are TGCGCCAGCAGCTCAACAGGGGGCGGTGGAGATACGCAGTATTTT. Protein product: CASSSTGGGGDTQYF.

This clone has only one observation. The chain joins TRBV7-9 to TRBJ2-5; 9 bases are a match to TRBD2. This CDR3 region has 16 residues. Germline loops: CDR1 SEHNR, CDR2 FQNEAQ (reference sequence). V gave up 4 bases and J gave up 5 bases; unmatched junction bases: 11. CDR3 sequence (DNA): TGTGCCAGCAGCTCGCTACTAGCGGGCCCTGCGGAGACCCAGTACTTC. Residues: CASSSLLAGPAETQYF.

This clone was observed a handful of times. V usage is TRBV27 and J usage is TRBJ1-1; 7 nucleotides agree with TRBD1. The V and J ends lost 5 bases and 7 bases, in that order; junction bases with no gene match: 4. The germline gives CDR1 MNHEY, CDR2 SMNVEV (reference sequence). CDR3 length equals 12 residues. CDR3 region: CASSRQGIEAFF. Written as DNA, the CDR3 is TGTGCCAGCAGTCGACAGGGAATTGAAGCTTTCTTT.

This clone was picked up one time. The gene calls are TRBV11-2 and TRBJ2-1; weak D call: TRBD2 (6 bases). The CDR3 contains 15 residues. Trimming removed 1 base at V and 6 bases at J, with 13 bases between. Germline lookup yields CDR1 SGHAT and CDR2 FQNNGV. CDR3 coding DNA: TGTGCCAGCAGCTTAGTGGCGGGATTAACCAATGAGCAGTTCTTC. Encoded protein: CASSLVAGLTNEQFF.

A remark on this clone: At the DNA level, this CDR3 is encoded by other sequences in the same sample as well. The gene calls are TRBV28 and TRBJ1-5, with 9 bases aligning to TRBD1. CDR3 length: 14 residues. Trimming cost V 8 bases and J 6 bases; bases outside gene matches: 8. Germline V gives CDR1 MDHEN, CDR2 SYDVKM. The CDR3 coding sequence is TGTGCCAGCCGGCCGGGACAGGGAGGTCAGCCCCAGCATTTT. Amino acid sequence: CASRPGQGGQPQHF.

The chain carries TRBV4-3 and TRBJ2-3; D is possibly TRBD1 (6 bases). V gave up 0 bases and J gave up 6 bases, with 16 bases separating them. The V gene's germline CDR1 is LGHNA and CDR2 YSLEER. The CDR3 consists of 16 residues. CDR3 amino acids: CASSQDRGTGTDTQYF. Here the CDR3 DNA reads TGCGCCAGCAGCCAAGATAGGGGAACAGGGACCGATACGCAGTATTTT.

V and J are TRBV27 and TRBJ2-3, with D maybe TRBD1 (6 bases). CDR3 length: 15 residues. Germline assignment: CDR1 MNHEY and CDR2 SMNVEV (reference sequence). V lost 3 bases to trimming and J lost 0 bases, with 10 bases between them. The CDR3 region is CASSFRGYSTDTQYF. The CDR3 DNA sequence: TGTGCCAGCAGTTTCAGGGGATATAGCACAGATACGCAGTATTTT.

This clone was detected only once. This sequence joins TRBV4-2 and TRBJ2-1, with 10 positions matching TRBD2. With V trimmed by 1 base and J by 5 bases, 5 bases remained unmatched. Germline V gene lookup returns CDR1 LGHNA and CDR2 YNFKEQ. CDR3 length equals 16 residues. CDR3 sequence: CASSQGQLAGNNEQFF. The CDR3 DNA follows: TGTGCCAGCAGCCAAGGTCAACTAGCGGGAAACAATGAGCAGTTCTTC.

J is TRBJ2-4 and V is TRBV10-3; tentatively, D is TRBD1 (6 bases). The germline V gene has CDR1 ENHRY and CDR2 SYGVKD. The CDR3 length is 15 residues. Between the trimmed V and J ends, which lost 6 bases and 8 bases, there was a span of 20 bases. The CDR3 is CAISRQETPGDIQYF. CDR3 nucleotide sequence: TGTGCCATCAGCCGACAGGAAACCCCAGGGGACATTCAGTACTTC.

The chain recombines TRBV28 with TRBJ1-2; 9 bases align to TRBD1. This CDR3 has 15 residues. The V segment lost 2 bases and the J segment 4 bases; nucleotides outside the gene matches: 5. The germline V gene encodes CDR1 MDHEN and CDR2 SYDVKM. For the CDR3, the DNA is TGTGCCAGCAGTTTACCCGGGACAGGGCTCTATGGCTACACCTTC. Translated, it gives CASSLPGTGLYGYTF.

The chain combines TRBV7-3 with TRBJ2-7, with 7 nucleotides matching TRBD2. This CDR3 has 16 residues. Germline trimming cut 5 bases from V and 6 bases from J; bases unmatched to any gene: 16. Germline V CDR1 and CDR2: SGHTA, FQGTGA. DNA of the CDR3: TGTGCCAGCAGCCCGGGAGGTTTCGGATCAGGACTCGAGCAGTACTTC. Translated: CASSPGGFGSGLEQYF.

The rearrangement uses TRBV6-5 and TRBJ2-5, with 12 bases aligning to TRBD2. CDR1 and CDR2 (germline): MNHEY, SVGAGI. This CDR3 comprises 16 residues. V shed 2 bases, J shed 3 bases, and the junction held 4 bases outside the gene matches. In nucleotides, the CDR3 is TGTGCCAGCAGTTACCAGGCTAGCGGGAGGGAAGAGACCCAGTACTTC. It translates to CASSYQASGREETQYF.

This chain connects TRBV27 to TRBJ2-1; the match to TRBD1 covers 12 bases. In germline, CDR1 is MNHEY, CDR2 SMNVEV (reference sequence). This CDR3 is 18 amino acids long. J gave up 3 bases and V 8 bases, and 14 bases lay outside the gene matches. CDR3 residues: CASASGGWDRGHYNEQFF. The CDR3 DNA reads as TGTGCCAGCGCGTCAGGGGGTTGGGACAGGGGGCACTACAATGAGCAGTTCTTC.

CDR3 protein: CASSRRSGTTNNEQFF. In nucleotides, the CDR3 is TGTGCCAGCAGCCGGCGCTCCGGGACTACTAACAATGAGCAGTTCTTC. J is TRBJ2-1 and V is TRBV7-8; 7 nucleotides line up with TRBD2. Losses at the gene ends were 5 bases for V and 5 bases for J; bases not matched to a gene: 12. CDR1 SGHVS and CDR2 FQNEAQ come from the germline V gene. This CDR3 is 16 amino acids long.

The CDR3 coding sequence is TGTGCCAGCAAAAAAATCGGCACAGATACGCAGTATTTT. Translated: CASKKIGTDTQYF. The J gene is TRBJ2-3, the V gene TRBV3-1 (or the pseudogene TRBV3-2); D uncertain. V was trimmed by 7 bases and J by 1 base, leaving 9 bases between them. CDR3 length: 13 amino acids. The V gene's germline CDR1 is LGHDT and CDR2 YNNKEL (reference sequence).

The chain recombines TRBV2 with TRBJ2-2, with 9 bases aligning to TRBD1. Per the germline V gene, CDR1 is SNHLY and CDR2 is FYNNEI. Losses at the gene ends were 5 bases for V and 6 bases for J; bases not matched to a gene: 7. The CDR3 loop spans 15 amino acids. The CDR3 bases are TGTGCCAGCAGTTCGGACAGGGGTCCCGCCGGGGAGCTGTTTTTT. It translates to CASSSDRGPAGELFF.

The chain employs TRBV2 and TRBJ2-2; D unclear. V shed 5 bases and J shed 4 bases, with 11 bases lying between them. CDR1 SNHLY and CDR2 FYNNEI come from the germline V gene. The CDR3 is 14 residues long. For the CDR3, the DNA is TGTGCCAGCAGTCCTTTTTCCTCCACCGGGGAGCTGTTTTTT. It translates to CASSPFSSTGELFF.

The chain is built from TRBV15 and TRBJ1-1; 7 bases align to TRBD1. The germline V gene has CDR1 LNHNV and CDR2 YYDKDF (reference sequence). The CDR3 spans 15 residues. The V gene end was trimmed by 3 bases and the J gene end by 0 bases; junction bases not matched to a gene: 4. DNA for the CDR3: TGTGCCACCAGCAGGGCCGGGACAGTGAACACTGAAGCTTTCTTT. Its translation is CATSRAGTVNTEAFF.

This chain uses TRBV28 with TRBJ2-7; 12 bases are a match to TRBD2. The CDR3 extends over 16 amino acids. Germline loops: CDR1 MDHEN, CDR2 SYDVKM. J lost 4 bases, V lost 4 bases, and 8 bases had no gene match. In DNA form, the CDR3 reads TGTGCCAGCAGTTCGTCCTCTAGCGGGAGGGCGTACGAGCAGTACTTC. It encodes CASSSSSSGRAYEQYF.

The chain employs TRBV7-9 and TRBJ2-2, with 8 bases aligning to TRBD1. The CDR3 length is 15 residues. V lost 4 bases, J lost 6 bases, and 7 bases stayed unmatched. Germline V CDR1 and CDR2: SEHNR, FQNEAQ (reference sequence). CDR3 DNA sequence: TGTGCCAGCAGCTCCCGGGACAGGACATCCGGGGAGCTGTTTTTT. This translates into CASSSRDRTSGELFF.

The chain couples TRBV9 to TRBJ1-6, with D perhaps TRBD1 (5 bases). The CDR3 is made up of 14 amino acids. In germline, CDR1 is SGDLS, CDR2 YYNGEE. The V end lost 0 bases, the J end lost 12 bases, and 13 bases lay between the germline ends. This CDR3 reads CASSVGQGAGPLHF. DNA for the CDR3: TGTGCCAGCAGCGTAGGGCAGGGTGCAGGACCCCTCCACTTT. Supplemented by reference TRBV9 and TRBJ1-6, the full variable domain reads DSGVTQTPKHLITATGQRVTLRCSPRSGDLSVYWYQQSLDQGLQFLIQYYNGEERAKGNILERFSAQQFPDLHSELNLSSLELGDSALYFCASSVGQGAGPLHFGNGTRLTVT.

In this sample, this clone turned up a few times. This sequence joins TRBV27 and TRBJ1-4, with no clear D. Germline assignment: CDR1 MNHEY and CDR2 SMNVEV (reference sequence). Deletions cut 3 bases from V and 8 bases from J, with 13 bases between. This CDR3 has 14 residues. CDR3 DNA sequence: TGTGCCAGCAGTTTCACGGGGAGCGGAGAAAAACTGTTTTTT. Amino acid sequence: CASSFTGSGEKLFF.

The chain carries TRBV2 and TRBJ2-7; 9 bases fit TRBD2. Germline CDR1 SNHLY, CDR2 FYNNEI. CDR3 length: 16 residues. Trimming took 3 bases from V and 2 from J; bases not matched to a gene: 8. The chain's CDR3 is CASSDPSGRPAYEQYF. The CDR3 coding sequence is TGTGCCAGCAGTGATCCCAGCGGGAGGCCCGCCTACGAGCAGTACTTC.

The V and J genes are TRBV21-1 and TRBJ2-2; the table gives TRBD1 as D, unverified against the DNA. TRBV21-1 is labeled a pseudogene. CDR3 size: 14 residues. The CDR3 nucleotides read TGTGCCAGCCTCGACAGGGGCAACACCGGGGAGCTGTTTTTT. Translating it yields CASLDRGNTGELFF.

The chain recombines TRBV19 with TRBJ1-2; 7 bases fit TRBD1. This CDR3 is 12 amino acids long. Germline V CDR1 and CDR2: LNHDA, SQIVND (reference sequence). The junction had 8 bases not matched to a gene; V was cut back by 9 bases and J by 7 bases. CDR3 protein: CASHPGQSGYTF. The CDR3 DNA is TGTGCCAGCCACCCGGGACAGTCTGGCTACACCTTC.

This sequence joins TRBV7-3 and TRBJ2-7; 11 bases agree with TRBD2. The CDR3 has 15 residues. The germline V gene has CDR1 SGHTA and CDR2 FQGTGA. V was pared by 2 bases and J by 5 bases, with 5 bases of the junction left unmatched. Here the CDR3 reads CASSLELAGDNEQYF. CDR3 nucleotides: TGTGCCAGCAGCTTAGAACTAGCGGGAGACAACGAGCAGTACTTC.

The chain combines TRBV27 with TRBJ2-1; 7 nucleotides match TRBD2. Germline CDR1 is MNHEY and CDR2 is SMNVEV (reference sequence). Trimming took 5 bases from V and 3 from J; bases not matched to a gene: 19. CDR3 size: 19 residues. CDR3 DNA sequence: TGTGCCAGCAGTCCCGGCGGGAGAGACGGCCAGAAATTCTACAATGAGCAGTTCTTC. Translated, it gives CASSPGGRDGQKFYNEQFF.